This T cell receptor (beta chain) emerged from a study of tumor-infiltrating lymphocytes in oesophageal squamous cell carcinoma. Germline CDR1 is SGHTA and CDR2 is FQGNSA. This CDR3 has 11 amino acids. TCRdb redid the calling of the PCR reads with MiXCR, one entry per CDR3 protein. The data contain some 12,000 distinct CDR3 sequences, about 60% of them seen just once; the ten biggest clones take up around 24%. The sequencing input was esophageal tumor tissue. The chain has TRBV7-2 and TRBJ2-5; D not resolved. TRBJ2-7 matches the DNA end more closely, so the J call is doubtful. The TCR originated in a male donor with esophageal squamous cell carcinoma. This CDR3 is CASSLTSEQYF. DNA for the CDR3: TGTGCCAGCAGCCTCACTTCCGAGCAGTACTTC.